Listed here are 4 T cell receptor beta chains from one sample, sequenced in a study of blood T cell repertoires in COVID-19. The repertoire was sequenced with immunoSEQ multiplex PCR; TCRdb's copy has only in-frame clones and lacks some. The data show roughly 440,000 clones, approximately 89% seen once. Sequencing input: peripheral blood. These receptors all come from a woman aged 50 to 60 with COVID-19, enrolled during active disease.

V usage is TRBV5-4 and J usage is TRBJ2-3; 8 nucleotides align to TRBD2. The CDR3 sequence is 16 residues long. Losses at the gene ends were 4 bases for V and 4 bases for J; bases not matched to a gene: 11. Per the germline V gene, CDR1 is SGHNT and CDR2 is YYREEE (reference sequence). CDR3 protein: CASSPPTGGPPDTQYF. DNA of the CDR3: TGTGCCAGCAGCCCCCCGACGGGGGGGCCGCCAGATACGCAGTATTTT.

The rearrangement links TRBV19 to TRBJ2-1; TRBD1 aligns across 9 bases. Germline loops: CDR1 LNHDA, CDR2 SQIVND (reference sequence). Trimming at V came to 5 bases and at J to 8 bases, leaving 7 bases not matched to a gene. CDR3 length: 14 residues. In nucleotides, the CDR3 is TGTGCCAGTAGTTCAGGACAGGGGCGGGATGAGCAGTTCTTC. This gives the protein CASSSGQGRDEQFF.

The genes are TRBV7-9 and TRBJ2-2, with TRBD2 matching 14 bases. The length of the CDR3 is 16 residues. Germline lookup yields CDR1 SEHNR and CDR2 FQNEAQ (reference sequence). V shed 5 bases, J shed 9 bases, and the junction held 8 bases outside the gene matches. CDR3 sequence reads: CASSRGTSGGIRELFF. Here the CDR3 DNA reads TGTGCCAGCAGCCGCGGGACTAGCGGGGGTATCAGGGAGCTGTTTTTT.

V and J are TRBV7-7 and TRBJ2-3, with TRBD1 matching 7 bases. The V and J ends lost 3 bases and 0 bases, in that order; junction bases with no gene match: 3. Per the germline V gene, CDR1 is SSHAT and CDR2 is FNYEAQ (reference sequence). The CDR3 has 15 residues. The CDR3 sequence: CASSFGTASTDTQYF. DNA of the CDR3: TGTGCCAGCAGCTTTGGGACAGCGAGCACAGATACGCAGTATTTT. Looking up the rest from reference TRBV7-7 and TRBJ2-3 gives the full variable domain: GAGVSQSPRYKVTKRGQDVTLRCDPISSHATLYWYQQALGQGPEFLTYFNYEAQPDKSGLPSDRFSAERPEGSISTLTIQRTEQRDSAMYRCASSFGTASTDTQYFGPGTRLTVL.